These 16 T cell receptor beta chains originate from one sample sequenced in a study of post-analysis software for immune sequencing data. Study conclusions and caveats: Controls had lower frequencies than patients of 4 or 5 TRBV segments, which included TRBV5-6, TRBV5-1 and TRBV20-1.

Researchers reported that TCR beta cDNA libraries carried unique molecular identifiers. TCRdb redid the calling of the PCR reads with MiXCR, one entry per CDR3 protein. The data contain roughly 580,000 distinct CDR3 sequences, 44% of them singletons. No antigen has been assigned to these receptors. The sequencing input was blood. The origin of the receptors is a girl under 18 with multiple sclerosis.

The genes are TRBV5-1 and TRBJ2-7; 7 bases line up with TRBD1. Trimming cost V 2 bases and J 6 bases; bases outside gene matches: 8. The CDR3 totals 14 residues. The germline CDR1 and CDR2 sequences are SGHRS and YFSETQ. As DNA, the CDR3 is TGCGCCAGCAGCTTTGACAGGGAAATGGGCGAGCAGTACTTC. This encodes CASSFDREMGEQYF.

This clonotype has just a few counts. The chain couples TRBV20-1 to TRBJ2-4, with 13 bases that match TRBD2. Near its end, the DNA agrees better with TRBJ2-7, so the J call may be wrong. Germline assignment: CDR1 DFQATT and CDR2 SNEGSKA (reference sequence). This CDR3 is built from 15 residues. In DNA form, the CDR3 reads TGCAGTGCTAGGCCCCCGGGACTAGCGGGGAACGAGCAGTACTTC. It translates to CSARPPGLAGNEQYF.

This clonotype was counted only a few times. V usage is TRBV29-1 and J usage is TRBJ2-1; tentatively, D is TRBD2 (5 bases). The V end was cut by 4 bases, the J end by 6 bases, with 16 bases between. This CDR3 region has 14 residues. Germline V gene sequence: CDR1 SQVTM, CDR2 ANQGSEA. CDR3 DNA sequence: TGCAGCGTTGGAGGACTCCGGTGGGGCAATGAGCAGTTCTTC. It translates to CSVGGLRWGNEQFF.

The chain is built from TRBV20-1 and TRBJ1-1, with D unclear. This CDR3 is 13 amino acids long. V lost 6 bases, J lost 8 bases, and 19 bases lay in between. Germline CDR1 DFQATT, CDR2 SNEGSKA (reference sequence). For the CDR3, the DNA is TGCAGTGCGGGCAAGACAATCCGAGGAGAAGCTTTCTTT. It encodes CSAGKTIRGEAFF.

This clonotype was observed a handful of times. J is TRBJ2-5 and V is TRBV7-2, with TRBD1 matching 10 bases. CDR3 length: 14 residues. Germline V lookup: CDR1 SGHTA, CDR2 FQGNSA. Trimming took 5 bases from V and 11 from J; bases not matched to a gene: 11. The CDR3 sequence: CASSPDRGTYEQYF. For the CDR3, the DNA is TGTGCCAGCAGCCCGGACAGGGGGACCTACGAACAGTACTTC.

This clonotype was counted once. The V gene is TRBV6-5, the J gene TRBJ2-7, with D maybe TRBD2 (5 bases). Germline V gene sequence: CDR1 MNHEY, CDR2 SVGAGI. With 0 bases removed from V and 0 bases from J, the gap between germline ends came to 6 bases. CDR3 length: 14 residues. CDR3 loop: CASSYSGDSYEQYF. For the CDR3, the DNA is TGTGCCAGCAGTTACTCGGGAGACTCCTACGAGCAGTACTTC.

The chain uses TRBV5-1 and TRBJ2-3, with TRBD1 matching 8 bases. The V segment lost 4 bases and the J segment 0 bases; nucleotides outside the gene matches: 10. In germline, CDR1 is SGHRS, CDR2 YFSETQ. The length of the CDR3 is 17 residues. CDR3 nucleotide sequence: TGCGCCAGCAGCGCCGGGACAGGACCGTCTAGCACAGATACGCAGTATTTT. This encodes CASSAGTGPSSTDTQYF.

A note on this clonotype: One end of the junction fails to match germline, which may point to a read error. The chain employs TRBV29-1 and TRBJ2-7; D ambiguous. The J call may be wrong; the DNA end is better matched by TRBJ2-5. The germline V gene encodes CDR1 SQVTM and CDR2 ANQGSEA. The CDR3 has 13 amino acids. In DNA, the CDR3 is TGCAACGTTGCTCGTACAGTGGAAGAGACCCAGTACTTC. This encodes CNVARTVEETQYF.

The V call is TRBV5-1, the J call TRBJ1-2, with D uncertain. The CDR3 loop spans 13 amino acids. The germline V gene has CDR1 SGHRS and CDR2 YFSETQ. V shed 4 bases and J shed 8 bases, with 15 bases lying between them. In DNA, the CDR3 is TGCGCCAGCAGCCCGGCGGGGTTTGGGGGCTACACCTTC. Its translation: CASSPAGFGGYTF.

This clonotype was found a few times. The chain recombines TRBV5-6 with TRBJ2-1; 8 positions agree with TRBD2. CDR1 and CDR2 (germline): SGHDT, YYEEEE. The V segment lost 2 bases and the J segment 8 bases; nucleotides outside the gene matches: 9. The CDR3 length is 15 residues. The CDR3 nucleotides read TGTGCCAGCAGCTTACCGGGACTAGTAATCCATGAGCAGTTCTTC. Translated, it gives CASSLPGLVIHEQFF.

This clonotype was observed a handful of times. J is TRBJ2-1 and V is TRBV20-1; 8 bases agree with TRBD1. Trimming cost V 6 bases and J 7 bases; bases outside gene matches: 11. Germline-derived CDR1 and CDR2 are DFQATT and SNEGSKA (reference sequence). This CDR3 has 14 residues. CDR3 sequence reads: CSAPGTGDRNEQFF. The CDR3 DNA reads as TGCAGTGCCCCCGGGACAGGTGACCGAAATGAGCAGTTCTTC.

The chain couples TRBV5-1 to TRBJ2-1, with TRBD2 matching 9 bases. The germline gives CDR1 SGHRS, CDR2 YFSETQ. The CDR3 is 16 residues long. The trim removed 4 bases at V and 7 bases at J, leaving 12 bases unmatched. The CDR3 sequence: CASSPGAGGASNEQFF. The CDR3 DNA reads as TGCGCCAGCAGCCCTGGAGCGGGGGGCGCGAGTAATGAGCAGTTCTTC.

The gene calls are TRBV7-9 and TRBJ2-2; 12 bases align to TRBD2. The CDR3 consists of 19 residues. The germline gives CDR1 SEHNR, CDR2 FQNEAQ (reference sequence). The J segment lost 4 bases and the V segment lost 4 bases, leaving 13 bases of the junction unmatched. This chain's CDR3 is CASSWTSGTIPALTGELFF. CDR3 sequence (DNA): TGTGCCAGCAGCTGGACTAGCGGGACCATTCCAGCCCTCACCGGGGAGCTGTTTTTT.

The table lists this clonotype with a few counts. The genes are TRBV6-5 and TRBJ2-7, with D possibly TRBD1 on 5 matching bases. Germline values: CDR1 MNHEY, CDR2 SVGAGI. The CDR3 spans 14 residues. V lost 6 bases and J lost 2, with 14 bases in between. CDR3 in DNA: TGTGCCAGCAGGTTACATGACAGCGCCTACGAGCAGTACTTC. Translation: CASRLHDSAYEQYF.

The genes are TRBV20-1 and TRBJ1-4; D unclear. Trimming took off 3 bases at V and 6 bases at J, with 11 bases between the two ends. This CDR3 has 13 residues. Looked up from germline, CDR1 is DFQATT and CDR2 is SNEGSKA (reference sequence). CDR3 in DNA: TGCAGTGCTAGGAGGATTGAGGATGAAAAACTGTTTTTT. This sequence encodes CSARRIEDEKLFF.

The chain couples TRBV24-1 to TRBJ2-1; 8 nucleotides match TRBD2. Germline lookup yields CDR1 KGHDR and CDR2 SFDVKD. Losses at the gene ends were 3 bases for V and 8 bases for J; bases not matched to a gene: 11. The CDR3 sequence is 16 residues long. This CDR3 is CATSDPRDSGIDEQFF. Written as DNA, the CDR3 is TGTGCCACCAGTGATCCCCGGGATAGCGGGATTGATGAGCAGTTCTTC.